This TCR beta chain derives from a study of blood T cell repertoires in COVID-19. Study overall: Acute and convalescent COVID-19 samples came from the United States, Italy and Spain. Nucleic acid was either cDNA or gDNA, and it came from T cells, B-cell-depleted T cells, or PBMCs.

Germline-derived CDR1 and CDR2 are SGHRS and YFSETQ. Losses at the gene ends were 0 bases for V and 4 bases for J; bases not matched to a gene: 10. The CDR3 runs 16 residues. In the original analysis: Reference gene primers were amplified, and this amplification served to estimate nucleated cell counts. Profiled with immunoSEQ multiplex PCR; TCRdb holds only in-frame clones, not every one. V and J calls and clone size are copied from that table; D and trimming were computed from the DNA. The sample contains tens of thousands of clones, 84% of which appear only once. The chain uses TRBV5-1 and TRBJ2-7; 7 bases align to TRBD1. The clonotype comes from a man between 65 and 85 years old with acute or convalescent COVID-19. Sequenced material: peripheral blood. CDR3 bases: TGCGCCAGCAGCTTGGCAGGAGGACAGGCGCAATACGAGCAGTACTTC. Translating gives CASSLAGGQAQYEQYF.